The 14 T cell receptor beta chains listed next were all sequenced from one sample in a study of T cell changes during pregnancy in multiple sclerosis. Profiled with immunoSEQ multiplex PCR; TCRdb holds only in-frame clones, not every one. The sample consists of 60,000 to 85,000 clones, about 91% of them appearing once. This material consisted of peripheral blood, taken in the second trimester of pregnancy. The receptors stem from a female donor in good health, enrolled as a control in a pregnancy study.

This sequence joins TRBV18 and TRBJ2-7, with 10 bases that match TRBD1. Germline loops: CDR1 KGHSH, CDR2 LQKENI. The V segment lost 4 bases and the J segment 7 bases; nucleotides outside the gene matches: 1. The CDR3 length is 12 residues. Written as DNA, the CDR3 is TGTGCCAGCTCACGACAGGGGGCTGAGCAGTACTTC. Translated: CASSRQGAEQYF.

This rearrangement joins TRBV4-2 to TRBJ2-5, with 10 bases fitting TRBD2. The CDR3 is 16 amino acids. CDR1 LGHNA and CDR2 YNFKEQ come from the germline V gene. V dropped 1 base and J dropped 1; count of bases not matched to a gene: 3. The CDR3 spells CASSQVSGGAQETQYF. DNA for the CDR3: TGTGCCAGCAGCCAAGTCAGCGGGGGGGCCCAAGAGACCCAGTACTTC.

The chain links TRBV5-4 to TRBJ1-3; TRBD1 agrees at 7 bases. V was clipped by 3 bases and J by 2 bases; unmatched bases: 5. This CDR3 has 15 residues. In germline, CDR1 is SGHNT, CDR2 YYREEE (reference sequence). The CDR3 here is CASSSRDSTGNTIYF. The CDR3, as DNA: TGTGCCAGCAGCTCCCGGGACAGCACTGGAAACACCATATATTTT.

V usage is TRBV30 and J usage is TRBJ2-1, with D possibly TRBD2 on 7 matching bases. Trimming cost V 2 bases and J 0 bases, with 11 bases left between them. This CDR3 is built from 15 residues. Germline values: CDR1 GTSNPN, CDR2 SVGIG (reference sequence). CDR3 sequence: CAWSRGRASYNEQFF. The CDR3 bases are TGTGCCTGGAGTAGGGGGAGGGCCTCCTACAATGAGCAGTTCTTC.

V usage is TRBV27 and J usage is TRBJ1-5; D gene ambiguous. Germline CDR1 is MNHEY and CDR2 is SMNVEV (reference sequence). V lost 3 bases, J lost 3 bases, and 6 bases lay in between. This CDR3 comprises 13 residues. The CDR3 here is CASSFRPNQPQHF. Written as DNA, the CDR3 is TGTGCCAGCAGTTTCAGGCCCAATCAGCCCCAGCATTTT.

The rearrangement uses TRBV4-1 and TRBJ1-2; 7 positions match TRBD1. The germline V gene encodes CDR1 MGHRA and CDR2 YSYEKL. V lost 4 bases to trimming and J lost 8 bases; unmatched junction nucleotides: 10. The CDR3 is 14 amino acids. The CDR3 DNA reads as TGCGCCAGCAGCCCTCTCGGACAGGTCTGGGGCTACACCTTC. It specifies CASSPLGQVWGYTF.

The chain links TRBV28 to TRBJ1-3; TRBD1 agrees at 8 bases. The germline gives CDR1 MDHEN, CDR2 SYDVKM. J lost 2 bases, V lost 3 bases, and 3 bases had no gene match. The CDR3 has 15 residues. CDR3 protein: CASSFPGGTGNTIYF. The CDR3 DNA is TGTGCCAGCAGTTTCCCAGGGGGCACTGGAAACACCATATATTTT.

V gene TRBV15 combines with J gene TRBJ2-3; 9 bases are shared with TRBD2. V was pared by 5 bases and J by 3 bases, with 9 bases of the junction left unmatched. Germline assignment: CDR1 LNHNV and CDR2 YYDKDF (reference sequence). The CDR3 length is 16 residues. CDR3 bases: TGTGCCACCAGCGGGCCTTTAGCGGGAGTGACAGATACGCAGTATTTT. It translates to CATSGPLAGVTDTQYF.

The genes are TRBV5-6 and TRBJ1-3; the match to TRBD1 covers 7 bases. The CDR3 spans 14 residues. CDR1 and CDR2 from the germline V gene are SGHDT and YYEEEE. Unmatched junction bases numbered 5, after V lost 6 bases and J lost 2 bases. The CDR3 region is CASNSQGAGNTIYF. CDR3 DNA: TGTGCCAGCAACAGTCAGGGGGCTGGAAACACCATATATTTT.

This rearrangement joins TRBV6-5 to TRBJ1-3, with D perhaps matching TRBD1 (6 bases). The length of the CDR3 is 13 residues. The V end was cut by 6 bases, the J end by 4 bases, with 10 bases between. Germline V lookup: CDR1 MNHEY, CDR2 SVGAGI. The CDR3 DNA reads TGTGCCAGCAGCCACAGGGCGGGAAACACCATATATTTT. Residues: CASSHRAGNTIYF.

The rearrangement uses TRBV7-2 and TRBJ2-7; TRBD1 agrees at 9 bases. The CDR3 is 14 residues long. Unmatched junction bases numbered 4, after V lost 4 bases and J lost 3 bases. The germline V gene encodes CDR1 SGHTA and CDR2 FQGNSA. The DNA of the CDR3 is TGTGCCAGCAGCTCACCGGGACAGGGCTACGAGCAGTACTTC. Encoded protein: CASSSPGQGYEQYF.

The V gene is TRBV5-1, the J gene TRBJ1-3; D is undetermined. V shed 0 bases and J shed 3 bases, with 7 bases lying between them. The CDR3 length is 14 residues. Germline V gene sequence: CDR1 SGHRS, CDR2 YFSETQ. CDR3 sequence: CASSLDPGGNTIYF. The CDR3 coding sequence is TGCGCCAGCAGCTTGGATCCGGGTGGAAACACCATATATTTT.

For the CDR3, the DNA is TGTGCCAGCAGTTTATGGTCTAGTGGCAGGGGCTACGAGCAGTACTTC. This codes for CASSLWSSGRGYEQYF. V and J are TRBV27 and TRBJ2-7, with a tentative D call TRBD1 (6 bases). This CDR3 is 16 amino acids long. Germline V gene lookup returns CDR1 MNHEY and CDR2 SMNVEV (reference sequence). V was pared by 1 base and J by 3 bases, with 16 bases between.

V usage is TRBV9 and J usage is TRBJ2-2; 14 bases agree with TRBD2. Per germline, CDR1 SGDLS and CDR2 YYNGEE. There are 20 residues in the CDR3. Losses at the gene ends were 4 bases for V and 4 bases for J; bases not matched to a gene: 15. The CDR3 sequence: CASSSETSGRARSITGELFF. CDR3 in DNA: TGTGCCAGCAGCTCCGAGACTAGCGGGAGGGCCCGGTCGATCACCGGGGAGCTGTTTTTT. Full variable domain (rest looked up from reference TRBV9 and TRBJ2-2): DSGVTQTPKHLITATGQRVTLRCSPRSGDLSVYWYQQSLDQGLQFLIQYYNGEERAKGNILERFSAQQFPDLHSELNLSSLELGDSALYFCASSSETSGRARSITGELFFGEGSRLTVL.